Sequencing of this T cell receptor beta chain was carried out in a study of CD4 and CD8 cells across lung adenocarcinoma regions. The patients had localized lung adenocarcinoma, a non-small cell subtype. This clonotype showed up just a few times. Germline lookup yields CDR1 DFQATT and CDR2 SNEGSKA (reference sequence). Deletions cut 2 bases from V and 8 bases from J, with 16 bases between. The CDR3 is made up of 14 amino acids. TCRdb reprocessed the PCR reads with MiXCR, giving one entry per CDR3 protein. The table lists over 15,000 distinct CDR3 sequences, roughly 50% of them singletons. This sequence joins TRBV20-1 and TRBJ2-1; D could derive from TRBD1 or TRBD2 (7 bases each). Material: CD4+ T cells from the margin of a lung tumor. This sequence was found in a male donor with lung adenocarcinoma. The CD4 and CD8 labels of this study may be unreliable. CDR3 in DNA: TGCAGTGCTAGACACACAGGGGCGGGGGATGAGCAGTTCTTC. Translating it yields CSARHTGAGDEQFF.